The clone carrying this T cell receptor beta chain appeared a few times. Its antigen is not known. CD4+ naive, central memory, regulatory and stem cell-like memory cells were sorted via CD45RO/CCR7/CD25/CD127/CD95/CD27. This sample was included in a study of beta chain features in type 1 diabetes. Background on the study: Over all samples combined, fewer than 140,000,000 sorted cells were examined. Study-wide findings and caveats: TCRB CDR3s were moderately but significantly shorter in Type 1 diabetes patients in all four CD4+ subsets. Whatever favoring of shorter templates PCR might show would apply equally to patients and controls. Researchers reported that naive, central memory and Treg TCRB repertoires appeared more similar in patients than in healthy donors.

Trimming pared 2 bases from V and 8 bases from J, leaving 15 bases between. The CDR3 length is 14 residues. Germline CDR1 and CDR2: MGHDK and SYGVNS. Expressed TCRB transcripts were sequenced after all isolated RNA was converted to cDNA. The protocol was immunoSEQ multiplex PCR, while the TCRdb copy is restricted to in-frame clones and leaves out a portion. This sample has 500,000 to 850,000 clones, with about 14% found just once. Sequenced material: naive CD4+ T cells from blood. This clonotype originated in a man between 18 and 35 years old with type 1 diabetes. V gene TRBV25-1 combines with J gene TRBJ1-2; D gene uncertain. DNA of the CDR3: TGTGCCAGCAGTGAAGGAAGTTTCGGTCACGGCTACACCTTC. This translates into CASSEGSFGHGYTF.